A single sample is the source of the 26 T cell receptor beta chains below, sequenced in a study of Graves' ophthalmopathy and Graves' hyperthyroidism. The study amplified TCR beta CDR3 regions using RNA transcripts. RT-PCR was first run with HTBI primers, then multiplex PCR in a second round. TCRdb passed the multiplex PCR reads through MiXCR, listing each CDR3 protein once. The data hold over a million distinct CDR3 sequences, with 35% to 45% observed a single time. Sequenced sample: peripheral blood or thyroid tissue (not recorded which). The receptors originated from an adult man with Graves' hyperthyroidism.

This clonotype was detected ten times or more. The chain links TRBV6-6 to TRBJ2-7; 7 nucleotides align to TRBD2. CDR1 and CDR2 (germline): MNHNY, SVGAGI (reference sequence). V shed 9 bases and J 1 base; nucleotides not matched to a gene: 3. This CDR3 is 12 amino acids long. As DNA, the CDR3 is TGTGCCAGTCGGCGGGAGTCCTACGAGCAGTACTTC. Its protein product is CASRRESYEQYF.

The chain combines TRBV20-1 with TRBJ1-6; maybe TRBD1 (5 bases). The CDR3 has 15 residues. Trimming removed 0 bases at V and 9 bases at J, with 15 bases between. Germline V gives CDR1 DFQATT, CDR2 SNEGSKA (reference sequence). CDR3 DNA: TGCAGTGCTAGAGATCCGGGGCCCGACACTTCACCCCTCCACTTT. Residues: CSARDPGPDTSPLHF.

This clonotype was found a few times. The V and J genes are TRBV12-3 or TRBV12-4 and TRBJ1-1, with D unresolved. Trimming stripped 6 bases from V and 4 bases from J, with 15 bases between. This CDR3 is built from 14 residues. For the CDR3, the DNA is TGTGCCAGCAGCAACATAGGGAGCCGCACTGAAGCTTTCTTT. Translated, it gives CASSNIGSRTEAFF.

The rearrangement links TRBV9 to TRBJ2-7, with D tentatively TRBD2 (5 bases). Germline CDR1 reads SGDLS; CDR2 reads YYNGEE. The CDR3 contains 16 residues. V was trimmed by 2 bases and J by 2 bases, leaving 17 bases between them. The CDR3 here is CASSVSRSGSPYEQYF. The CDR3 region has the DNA TGTGCCAGCAGCGTCTCCAGAAGCGGTAGTCCCTACGAGCAGTACTTC. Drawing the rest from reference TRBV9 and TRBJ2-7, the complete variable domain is DSGVTQTPKHLITATGQRVTLRCSPRSGDLSVYWYQQSLDQGLQFLIQYYNGEERAKGNILERFSAQQFPDLHSELNLSSLELGDSALYFCASSVSRSGSPYEQYFGPGTRLTVT.

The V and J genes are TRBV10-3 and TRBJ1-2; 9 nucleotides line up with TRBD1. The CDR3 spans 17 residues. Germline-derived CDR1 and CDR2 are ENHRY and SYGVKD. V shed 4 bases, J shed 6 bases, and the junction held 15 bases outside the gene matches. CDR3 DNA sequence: TGTGCCATCAGTGGACCCCCCGGGACAGGGATCCGAAATGGCTACACCTTC. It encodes CAISGPPGTGIRNGYTF.

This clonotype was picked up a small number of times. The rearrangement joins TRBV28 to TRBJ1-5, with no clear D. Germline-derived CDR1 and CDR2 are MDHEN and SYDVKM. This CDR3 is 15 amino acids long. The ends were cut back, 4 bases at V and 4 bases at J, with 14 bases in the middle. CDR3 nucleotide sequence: TGTGCCAGCAGTTACTACTGGACGGAGAATCAGCCCCAGCATTTT. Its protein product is CASSYYWTENQPQHF.

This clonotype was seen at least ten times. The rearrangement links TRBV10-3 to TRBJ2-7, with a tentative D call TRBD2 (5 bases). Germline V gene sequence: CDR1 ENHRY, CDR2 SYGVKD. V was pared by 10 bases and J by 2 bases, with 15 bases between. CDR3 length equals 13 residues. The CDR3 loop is CAKRGLPTYEQYF. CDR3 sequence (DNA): TGTGCCAAGAGAGGGTTACCGACCTACGAGCAGTACTTC.

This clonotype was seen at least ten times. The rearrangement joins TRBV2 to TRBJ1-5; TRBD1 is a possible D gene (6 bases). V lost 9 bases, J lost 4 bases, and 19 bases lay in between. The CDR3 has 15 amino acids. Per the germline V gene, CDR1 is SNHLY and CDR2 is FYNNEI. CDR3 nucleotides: TGTGCCAGTAGGACAGAAGATAGAATGAATCAGCCCCAGCATTTT. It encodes CASRTEDRMNQPQHF.

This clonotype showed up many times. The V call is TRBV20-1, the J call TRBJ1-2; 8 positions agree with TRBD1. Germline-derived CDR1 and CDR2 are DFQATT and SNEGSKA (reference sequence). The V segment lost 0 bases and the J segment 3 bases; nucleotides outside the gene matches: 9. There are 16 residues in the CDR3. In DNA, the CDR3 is TGCAGTGCTAGAGATACCCCAACAGGGGGGTACTATGGCTACACCTTC. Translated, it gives CSARDTPTGGYYGYTF.

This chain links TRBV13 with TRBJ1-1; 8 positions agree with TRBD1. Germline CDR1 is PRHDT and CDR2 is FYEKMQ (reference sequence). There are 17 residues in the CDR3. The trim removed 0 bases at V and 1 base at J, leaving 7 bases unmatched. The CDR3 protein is CASSLGVRRGPNTEAFF. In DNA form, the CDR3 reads TGTGCCAGCAGCTTAGGGGTGCGCAGGGGGCCGAACACTGAAGCTTTCTTT.

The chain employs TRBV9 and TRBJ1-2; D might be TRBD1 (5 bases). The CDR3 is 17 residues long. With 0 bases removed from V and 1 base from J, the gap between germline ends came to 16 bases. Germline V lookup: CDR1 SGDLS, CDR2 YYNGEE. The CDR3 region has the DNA TGTGCCAGCAGCGTAGCCGACGCGGGGGACCTTAACTATGGCTACACCTTC. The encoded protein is CASSVADAGDLNYGYTF.

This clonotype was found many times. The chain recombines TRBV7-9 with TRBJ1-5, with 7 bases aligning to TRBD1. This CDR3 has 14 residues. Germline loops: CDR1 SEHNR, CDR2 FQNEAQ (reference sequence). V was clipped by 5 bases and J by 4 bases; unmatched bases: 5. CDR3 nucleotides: TGTGCCAGCAGCCCCGGGACAGTAAATCAGCCCCAGCATTTT. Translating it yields CASSPGTVNQPQHF. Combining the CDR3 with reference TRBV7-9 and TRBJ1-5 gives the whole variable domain DTGVSQNPRHKITKRGQNVTFRCDPISEHNRLYWYRQTLGQGPEFLTYFQNEAQLEKSRLLSDRFSAERPKGSFSTLEIQRTEQGDSAMYLCASSPGTVNQPQHFGDGTRLSIL.

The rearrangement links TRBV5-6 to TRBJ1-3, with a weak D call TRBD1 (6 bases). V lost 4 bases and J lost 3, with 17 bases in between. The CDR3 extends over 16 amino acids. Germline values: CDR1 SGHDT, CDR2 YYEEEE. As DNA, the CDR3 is TGTGCCAGCAGCCTTACCGGACAGCTCAGTGGAAACACCATATATTTT. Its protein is CASSLTGQLSGNTIYF.

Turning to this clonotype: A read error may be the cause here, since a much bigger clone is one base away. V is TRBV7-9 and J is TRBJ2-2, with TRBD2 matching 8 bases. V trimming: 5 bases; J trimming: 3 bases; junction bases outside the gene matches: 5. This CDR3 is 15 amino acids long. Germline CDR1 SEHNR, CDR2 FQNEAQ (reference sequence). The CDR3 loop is CASSPGLVDTGELFF. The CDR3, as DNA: TGTGCCAGCAGCCCGGGACTAGTCGACACCGGGGAGCTGTTTTTT.

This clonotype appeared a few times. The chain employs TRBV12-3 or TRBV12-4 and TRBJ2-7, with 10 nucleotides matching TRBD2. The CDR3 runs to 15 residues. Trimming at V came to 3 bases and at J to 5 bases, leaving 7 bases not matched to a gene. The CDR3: CASSLSGRAFDEQYF. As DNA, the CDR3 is TGTGCCAGCAGTTTGAGCGGGAGGGCCTTCGACGAGCAGTACTTC.

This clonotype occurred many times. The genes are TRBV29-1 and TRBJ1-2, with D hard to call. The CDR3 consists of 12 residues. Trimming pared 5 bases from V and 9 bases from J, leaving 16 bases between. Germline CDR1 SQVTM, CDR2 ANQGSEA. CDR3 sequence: CSVIPDIHSYTF. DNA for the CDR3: TGCAGCGTTATTCCAGATATTCATAGCTACACCTTC.

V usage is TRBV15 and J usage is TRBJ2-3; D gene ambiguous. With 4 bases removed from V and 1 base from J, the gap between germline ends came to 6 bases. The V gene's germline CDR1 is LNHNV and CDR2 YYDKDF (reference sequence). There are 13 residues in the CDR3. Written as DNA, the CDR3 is TGTGCCACCAGCATTGGAGGCACAGATACGCAGTATTTT. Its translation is CATSIGGTDTQYF.

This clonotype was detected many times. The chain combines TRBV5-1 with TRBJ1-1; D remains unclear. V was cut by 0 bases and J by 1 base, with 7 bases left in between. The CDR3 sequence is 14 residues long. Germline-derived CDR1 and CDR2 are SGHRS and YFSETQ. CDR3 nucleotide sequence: TGCGCCAGCAGCTTGGCCAGACAGAACACTGAAGCTTTCTTT. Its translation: CASSLARQNTEAFF.

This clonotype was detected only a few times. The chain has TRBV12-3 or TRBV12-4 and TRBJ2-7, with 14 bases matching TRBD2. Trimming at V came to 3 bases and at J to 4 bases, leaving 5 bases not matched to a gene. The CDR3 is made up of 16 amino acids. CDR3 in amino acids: CASSFWTSGRRYEQYF. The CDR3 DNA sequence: TGTGCCAGCAGTTTCTGGACTAGCGGGAGGCGTTACGAGCAGTACTTC.

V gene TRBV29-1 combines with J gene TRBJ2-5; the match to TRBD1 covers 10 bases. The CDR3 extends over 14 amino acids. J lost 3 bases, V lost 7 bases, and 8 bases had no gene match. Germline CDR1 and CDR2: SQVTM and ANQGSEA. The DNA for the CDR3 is TGCAGCGCAGACAGGGGGCGCGGTGAAGAGACCCAGTACTTC. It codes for CSADRGRGEETQYF.

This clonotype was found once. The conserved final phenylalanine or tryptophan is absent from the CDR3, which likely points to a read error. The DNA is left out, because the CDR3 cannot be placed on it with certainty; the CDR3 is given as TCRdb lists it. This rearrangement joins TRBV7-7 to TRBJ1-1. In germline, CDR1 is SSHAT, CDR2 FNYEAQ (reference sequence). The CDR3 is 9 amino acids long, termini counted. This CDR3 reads CASSTSLLA.

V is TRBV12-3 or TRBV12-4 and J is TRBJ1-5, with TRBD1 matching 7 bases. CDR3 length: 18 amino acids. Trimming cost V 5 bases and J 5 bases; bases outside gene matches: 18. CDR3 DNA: TGTGCCAGCAGTCCCCAACCCGGGGCAGGGGGTTGGCATCAGCCCCAGCATTTT. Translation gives CASSPQPGAGGWHQPQHF.

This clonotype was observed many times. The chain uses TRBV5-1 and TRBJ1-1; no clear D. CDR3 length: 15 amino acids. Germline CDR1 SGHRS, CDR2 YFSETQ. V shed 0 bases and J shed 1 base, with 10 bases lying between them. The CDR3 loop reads CASSLAWLPNTEAFF. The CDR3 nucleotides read TGCGCCAGCAGCTTGGCGTGGCTACCGAACACTGAAGCTTTCTTT.

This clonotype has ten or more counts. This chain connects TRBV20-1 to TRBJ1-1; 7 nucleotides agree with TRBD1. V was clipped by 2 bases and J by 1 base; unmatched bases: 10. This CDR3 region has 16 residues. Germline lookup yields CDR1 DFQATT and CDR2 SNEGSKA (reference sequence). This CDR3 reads CSARPFDRVGNTEAFF. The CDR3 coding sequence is TGCAGTGCTAGACCCTTTGACAGGGTAGGGAACACTGAAGCTTTCTTT.

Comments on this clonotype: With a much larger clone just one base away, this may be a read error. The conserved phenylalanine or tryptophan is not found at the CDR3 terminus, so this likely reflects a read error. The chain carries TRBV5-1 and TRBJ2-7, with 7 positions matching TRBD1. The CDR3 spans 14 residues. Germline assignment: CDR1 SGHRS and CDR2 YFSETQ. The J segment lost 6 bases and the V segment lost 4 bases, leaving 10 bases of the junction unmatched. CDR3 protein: CASSPGTVIAEQYL. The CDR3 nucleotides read TGCGCCAGCAGCCCCGGGACAGTCATTGCCGAGCAGTACCTC.

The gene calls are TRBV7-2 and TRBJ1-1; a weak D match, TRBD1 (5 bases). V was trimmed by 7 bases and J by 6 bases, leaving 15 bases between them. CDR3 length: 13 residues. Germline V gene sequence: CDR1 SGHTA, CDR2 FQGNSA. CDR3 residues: CASKLGAIPEAFF. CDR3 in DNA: TGTGCCAGCAAGCTAGGGGCTATCCCTGAAGCTTTCTTT.